These T cell receptor beta chains were read from a single sample in a study of T-cell reconstitution after alpha-beta-depleted transplantation in children. MiXCR was run by TCRdb on the PCR reads, yielding one entry per CDR3 protein. The data show 100,000 or so distinct CDR3 sequences, under 7% seen once. Material: PBMCs, mostly from graft donor cells, obtained 60 days after TCRalphabeta/CD19-depleted stem cell transplant. These receptors all come from a female patient between 2 and 15 years old who had a stem cell transplant for Fanconi anemia, so the T cells may come from the graft donor. Both conserved end residues are part of each CDR3. D genes are given only for firm matches. Expanded clones get a size class; other rows say once, few or many, or leave the size out.

d_call clone_size j_call v_call cdr3_aa cdr3_nt
TRBD2 many TRBJ2-1 TRBV13 CASSLGLAGGLFF TGTGCCAGCAGCCTCGGACTAGCGGGAGGACTGTTCTTC
NA many TRBJ2-7 TRBV30 CAWSVVNYEQYF TGTGCCTGGAGTGTAGTTAACTACGAGCAGTACTTC
TRBD1 many TRBJ1-6 TRBV5-1 CASSFGTGGELPPLHF TGCGCCAGCAGCTTCGGGACAGGGGGCGAACTACCACCCCTCCACTTT
NA many TRBJ2-6 TRBV18 CASSPLRREANVLTF TGTGCCAGCTCACCATTACGTCGGGAGGCCAACGTCCTGACTTTC
NA many TRBJ2-1 TRBV12-3/TRBV12-4 CASSPNAMSNEQFF TGTGCCAGCAGCCCAAACGCCATGTCCAATGAGCAGTTCTTC
NA few TRBJ2-3 TRBV7-2 CASSFQEGSTDTQYF TGTGCCAGCAGCTTCCAGGAGGGGAGCACAGATACGCAGTATTTT
NA many TRBJ2-3 TRBV20-1 CSARSSDYTDTQYF TGCAGTGCTAGAAGCAGCGACTACACAGATACGCAGTATTTT
NA many TRBJ1-1 TRBV5-1 CASSLGALGTEAFF TGCGCCAGCAGCTTGGGGGCGTTGGGGACTGAAGCTTTCTTT
TRBD1 few TRBJ2-7 TRBV5-1 CASSSPGQAYEQYF TGCGCCAGCAGCTCACCGGGACAGGCCTACGAGCAGTACTTC
NA many TRBJ1-5 TRBV7-9 CASSQGFSNQPQHF TGTGCCAGCAGCCAGGGATTTAGCAATCAGCCCCAGCATTTT
NA many TRBJ2-1 TRBV28 CASSRKRFTYNEQFF TGTGCCAGCAGCCGGAAGCGGTTTACCTACAATGAGCAGTTCTTC
NA many TRBJ2-1 TRBV7-2 CASSFRQGPYNEQFF TGTGCCAGCAGCTTTAGGCAGGGGCCCTACAATGAGCAGTTCTTC
NA NA TRBJ1-5 TRBV12-3/TRBV12-4 CASSFPTRGDQPQHF TGTGCCAGCAGTTTTCCCACGAGGGGGGATCAGCCCCAGCATTTT
NA NA TRBJ2-7 TRBV21-1 CASSKSPGLAGISSYEQYF TGTGCCAGCAGCAAGTCTCCGGGACTAGCGGGCATATCCTCCTACGAGCAGTACTTC
NA many TRBJ2-7 TRBV2 CASSPTGVEQYF TGTGCCAGCAGTCCCACAGGAGTCGAGCAGTACTTC
TRBD1 few TRBJ2-5 TRBV6-1 CASSGGGEETQYF TGTGCCAGCAGTGGAGGGGGCGAGGAGACCCAGTACTTC
NA many TRBJ2-1 TRBV29-1 CSVEASSGGEYNEQFF TGCAGCGTTGAAGCCTCGTCAGGGGGGGAATATAATGAGCAGTTCTTC
NA NA TRBJ2-3 TRBV5-1 CASSLGATLLSSDTQYF TGCGCCAGCAGCTTGGGGGCTACACTCCTTAGCTCAGATACGCAGTATTTT
TRBD1 NA TRBJ2-7 TRBV27 CASSQTGTGYEQYF TGTGCCAGCAGTCAAACCGGGACAGGCTACGAGCAGTACTTC
TRBD2 few TRBJ2-1 TRBV29-1 CSVEGASGRGSYNEQFF TGCAGCGTTGAAGGGGCTAGCGGGAGGGGTTCCTACAATGAGCAGTTCTTC
TRBD1 many TRBJ2-7 TRBV7-9 CASSRGTGGAEQYF TGTGCCAGCAGCCGCGGGACAGGGGGCGCCGAGCAGTACTTC
TRBD1 NA TRBJ2-1 TRBV18 CASSNDRGRSYNEQFF TGTGCCAGCTCAAACGACAGGGGGCGTTCCTACAATGAGCAGTTCTTC
NA few TRBJ2-1 TRBV20-1 CSAVPGGPGGYEQFF TGCAGTGCGGTCCCCGGAGGGCCAGGGGGATATGAGCAGTTCTTC
TRBD1 few TRBJ2-5 TRBV29-1 CSVEGTGGLQETQYF TGCAGCGTTGAAGGTACAGGGGGCTTGCAAGAGACCCAGTACTTC
TRBD2 many TRBJ2-7 TRBV9 CASSVGVTGLAVDEQYF TGTGCCAGCAGCGTAGGGGTCACTGGGCTAGCGGTCGACGAGCAGTACTTC
TRBD2 many TRBJ2-3 TRBV7-2 CASSFPSGGIFTDTQYF TGTGCCAGCAGCTTCCCTAGCGGGGGGATCTTCACAGATACGCAGTATTTT
TRBD2 many TRBJ2-1 TRBV25-1 CASSDWVGGNEQFF TGTGCCAGCAGTGATTGGGTCGGGGGGAATGAGCAGTTCTTC
NA few TRBJ1-3 TRBV5-1 CASSRINGRSTGNTIYF TGCGCCAGCAGCCGAATAAACGGGAGGTCTACAGGAAACACCATATATTTT
TRBD1 many TRBJ1-6 TRBV5-1 CASSLALQGVYNSPLHF TGCGCCAGCAGCTTGGCCCTACAGGGGGTATATAATTCACCCCTCCACTTT